What follows is one TCR beta chain and its context. Antigen: not known. The sample belongs to a study of response to subunit inactivated influenza vaccine. Study findings and constraints: Authors suggested that a seasonal influenza vaccination recruits few new T cells each time.

MiXCR, applied by TCRdb to the RT-PCR reads, yields one record per CDR3 protein. Of 650,000 to 800,000 distinct CDR3 sequences listed, around 18% are singletons. Germline CDR1 and CDR2: LNHDA and SQIVND (reference sequence). CDR3 size: 13 residues. The trim removed 3 bases at V and 3 bases at J, leaving 2 bases unmatched. This TCR derives from a man between 50 and 59 years old who received an inactivated influenza vaccine. Sample: PBMCs from blood, taken roughly 5 days after vaccination. The V gene is TRBV19, the J gene TRBJ2-7; 7 bases align to TRBD1. The DNA for the CDR3 is TGTGCCAGTAGTATGAGGGACAGCTACGAGCAGTACTTC. This encodes CASSMRDSYEQYF. Full variable domain (rest looked up from reference TRBV19 and TRBJ2-7): DGGITQSPKYLFRKEGQNVTLSCEQNLNHDAMYWYRQDPGQGLRLIYYSQIVNDFQKGDIAEGYSVSREKKESFPLTVTSAQKNPTAFYLCASSMRDSYEQYFGPGTRLTVT.